This T cell receptor beta chain was identified during a study of T cell repertoires in cytomegalovirus infection. At least ten counts were recorded for this clonotype. A single record per CDR3 protein comes from TCRdb applying MiXCR to the reads. Seen here are hundreds of thousands of distinct CDR3 sequences, around 11% observed once, and the top ten hold more than 8.5%. The CDR3 length is 13 residues. In germline, CDR1 is SGHAT, CDR2 FQNNGV. V was cut by 5 bases and J by 8 bases, with 13 bases left in between. The chain is built from TRBV11-2 and TRBJ1-5; possibly TRBD1 for D (6 bases). This clonotype was obtained from a human donor in good health (CMV status not recorded). Some clones in this sample may be carry-over from other donors' samples. Sequences were obtained from PBMCs. The DNA for the CDR3 is TGTGCCAGCAGCCCCGGGACAAGGGAGCCCCAGCATTTT. Translated, it gives CASSPGTREPQHF. The full variable domain, rest sourced from reference TRBV11-2 and TRBJ1-5, is EAGVAQSPRYKIIEKRQSVAFWCNPISGHATLYWYQQILGQGPKLLIQFQNNGVVDDSQLPKDRFSAERLKGVDSTLKIQPAKLEDSAVYLCASSPGTREPQHFGDGTRLSIL.